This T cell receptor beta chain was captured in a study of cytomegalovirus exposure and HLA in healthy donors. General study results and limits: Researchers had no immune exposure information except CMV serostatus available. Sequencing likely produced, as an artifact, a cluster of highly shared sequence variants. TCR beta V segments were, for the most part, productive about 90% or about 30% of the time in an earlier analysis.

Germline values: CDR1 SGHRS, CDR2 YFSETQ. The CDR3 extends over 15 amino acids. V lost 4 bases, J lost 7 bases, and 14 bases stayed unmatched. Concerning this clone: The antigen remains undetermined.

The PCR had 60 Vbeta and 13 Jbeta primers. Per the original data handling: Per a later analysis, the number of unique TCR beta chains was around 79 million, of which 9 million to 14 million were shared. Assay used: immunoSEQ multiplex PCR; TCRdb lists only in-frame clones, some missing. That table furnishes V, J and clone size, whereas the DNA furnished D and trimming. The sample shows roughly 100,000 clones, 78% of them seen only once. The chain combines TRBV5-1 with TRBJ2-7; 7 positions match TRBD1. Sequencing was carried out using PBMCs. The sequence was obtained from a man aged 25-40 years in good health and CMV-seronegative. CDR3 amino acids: CASSLSQGTQLEQYF. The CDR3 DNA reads TGCGCCAGCAGCCTCTCACAGGGGACCCAGTTGGAGCAGTACTTC.